This T cell receptor beta chain was found in a study of glioma-infiltrating T cells after dendritic cell vaccination. Study context: At biweekly intervals, patients got three intradermal dendritic cell vaccine injections.

Sequencing was performed with immunoSEQ multiplex PCR; in TCRdb, only in-frame clones are kept and a portion is missing. The sample consists of around 87,000 clones, 75% to 90% of them appearing once. In regard to this clone: Its specificity is unknown.

Germline values: CDR1 SGHAT, CDR2 FQNNGV. V was pared by 5 bases and J by 0 bases, with 8 bases between. The CDR3 sequence is 13 residues long. The time point denotes: after dendritic cell vaccination, including at tumor progression/relapse. The study, taken as a whole, reports: Few patients contributed both blood and tumor specimens. No direct clonality-survival link was found; a diverse polyclonal response may matter.

Sample: blood, taken after dendritic cell vaccination. The source of this sequence is a human donor with glioblastoma. The chain uses TRBV11-2 and TRBJ2-7; D gene ambiguous. The CDR3: CASSPPYSYEQYF. For the CDR3, the DNA is TGTGCCAGCAGCCCTCCCTACTCCTACGAGCAGTACTTC.